This T cell receptor beta chain was captured in a study of blood T cell repertoires in COVID-19. The table came from immunoSEQ multiplex PCR; TCRdb's copy has only in-frame clones and leaves some out. The repertoire holds 220,000 or so clones, 75% to 90% seen once, with over 7% in the top ten. Germline assignment: CDR1 SGHTA and CDR2 FQGTGA. The ends lost 4 bases at V and 0 bases at J; junction bases unmatched: 12. The CDR3 contains 20 residues. Patients at the Seattle site were enrolled during active infection and followed longitudinally. The chain uses TRBV7-3 and TRBJ1-6; 10 bases agree with TRBD1. Sequencing input: peripheral blood. This sequence originates from a woman older than 75 with COVID-19, enrolled during active disease. The CDR3 nucleotides read TGTGCCAGCAGCTACCCGGGACAGGGGCCGTCGAGCTCCTATAATTCACCCCTCCACTTT. Its translation is CASSYPGQGPSSSYNSPLHF.